Following are 13 T cell receptor beta chains from one sample sequenced in a study of T cells in Graves' hyperthyroidism and ophthalmopathy. Amplified regions were TCR beta CDR3 sequences from RNA transcripts. HTBI primers were the set used in a first-round RT-PCR of the TCR CDR3. A single record per CDR3 protein comes from TCRdb applying MiXCR to the multiplex PCR reads. The table records 75,000 to 100,000 distinct CDR3 sequences, around 52% of them present only once. Sequencing used blood. Receptor source: a woman aged 40 to 50 with Graves' hyperthyroidism.

This clonotype was seen just once. Germline is not matched at one junction end, which may reflect a read error. The chain joins TRBV10-3 to TRBJ1-2; D is unresolved. This CDR3 is 14 amino acids long. Per the germline V gene, CDR1 is ENHRY and CDR2 is SYGVKD. In DNA, the CDR3 is TGTGCCAGCAGTCCACCTGGGCAGCTAGATGGCTACACCTTC. It yields the protein CASSPPGQLDGYTF.

On this clonotype itself: The CDR3 does not close with the conserved phenylalanine or tryptophan, likely indicating a read error. The genes are TRBV7-2 and TRBJ1-1; the D is unclear. From germline, CDR1 is SGHTA and CDR2 FQGNSA. V was trimmed by 9 bases and J by 1 base, leaving 15 bases between them. The CDR3 consists of 14 residues. The CDR3 loop is CASSVRTSNTEAFL. The CDR3 DNA reads as TGTGCCAGTAGCGTAAGAACCTCGAACACTGAAGCTTTCTTG.

The chain links TRBV12-3 or TRBV12-4 to TRBJ2-5, with TRBD2 matching 10 bases. CDR3 size: 16 residues. Losses at the gene ends were 6 bases for V and 5 bases for J; bases not matched to a gene: 12. This CDR3 reads CASSPLAGATGETQYF. The CDR3 DNA is TGTGCCAGCAGCCCTCTAGCGGGAGCTACGGGGGAGACCCAGTACTTC.

This clonotype appeared a few times. This chain connects TRBV7-2 to TRBJ2-5; D is tentatively TRBD1 or TRBD2 (6 bases each). V lost 3 bases, J lost 7 bases, and 15 bases lay in between. Germline CDR1 and CDR2: SGHTA and FQGNSA. This CDR3 spans 14 amino acids. Written as DNA, the CDR3 is TGTGCCAGCAGCTTCGGGTCCGGGGGCGGGACCCAGTACTTC. Residues: CASSFGSGGGTQYF. Full variable domain (rest looked up from reference TRBV7-2 and TRBJ2-5): GAGVSQSPSNKVTEKGKDVELRCDPISGHTALYWYRQSLGQGLEFLIYFQGNSAPDKSGLPSDRFSAERTGGSVSTLTIQRTQQEDSAVYLCASSFGSGGGTQYFGPGTRLLVL.

The chain recombines TRBV19 with TRBJ1-6, with D hard to call. The V gene's germline CDR1 is LNHDA and CDR2 SQIVND (reference sequence). The CDR3 runs to 12 residues. Trimming took off 3 bases at V and 11 bases at J, with 8 bases between the two ends. The CDR3 sequence is CASSISGPPLHF. Written as DNA, the CDR3 is TGTGCCAGTAGTATCTCCGGACCACCCCTCCACTTT.

As concerns this clonotype: Lacking the conserved final phenylalanine or tryptophan, this CDR3 likely reflects a read error. V and J are TRBV7-4 and TRBJ1-3; 10 bases fit TRBD1. Germline trimming cut 5 bases from V and 6 bases from J; bases unmatched to any gene: 13. CDR1 and CDR2 from the germline V gene are SGHVT and SQSDAQ. The CDR3 totals 17 residues. The CDR3 region is CASSTRQGATGLNTIYL. CDR3 coding DNA: TGTGCCAGCAGCACGAGACAGGGGGCGACTGGCTTAAACACCATATATCTT.

As regards this clonotype: A clone one base away is much larger, so this may be a read error. V and J are TRBV10-3 and TRBJ1-2, with D perhaps matching TRBD1 (5 bases). Germline V gene data show CDR1 as ENHRY and CDR2 as SYGVKD. The CDR3 consists of 14 residues. The CDR3: CASSYSTGGGGYTF. The CDR3, as DNA: TGTGCCAGCAGTTACTCGACCGGGGGTGGCGGCTACACCTTC.

This clonotype was picked up one time. V usage is TRBV7-6 and J usage is TRBJ1-1, with 8 bases that match TRBD1. Losses at the gene ends were 5 bases for V and 5 bases for J; bases not matched to a gene: 7. In germline, CDR1 is SGHVS, CDR2 FNYEAQ. The CDR3 is 14 residues long. CDR3 coding DNA: TGTGCCAGCAGCCACGGACAGGGCGTGACTGAAGCTTTCTTT. The encoded protein is CASSHGQGVTEAFF.

The chain recombines TRBV15 with TRBJ2-7, with D perhaps assigned TRBD1 or TRBD2 (5 bases each). V gave up 5 bases and J gave up 3 bases, with 14 bases separating them. CDR1 and CDR2 (germline): LNHNV, YYDKDF (reference sequence). This CDR3 contains 14 residues. The CDR3 sequence: CATSPGARSYEQYF. The CDR3 bases are TGTGCCACCAGCCCCGGGGCCAGGAGCTACGAGCAGTACTTC.

The V gene is TRBV7-9, the J gene TRBJ1-1; 9 nucleotides match TRBD1. Trimming removed 1 base from V and 8 bases from J; junction bases left unmatched: 11. Germline CDR1 and CDR2: SEHNR and FQNEAQ (reference sequence). This CDR3 is 16 amino acids long. The CDR3 DNA sequence: TGTGCCAGCAGCTTAGGGGACAGGGTACTCATTTTCGAAGCTTTCTTT. Residues: CASSLGDRVLIFEAFF.

This clonotype was seen many times. J is TRBJ1-5 and V is TRBV20-1; D perhaps matches TRBD1 (6 bases). Germline CDR1 DFQATT, CDR2 SNEGSKA (reference sequence). Trimming cost V 5 bases and J 6 bases, with 20 bases left between them. This CDR3 is 15 amino acids long. The CDR3 nucleotides read TGCAGTGCTGGGAGGGGGGGGCTTCTATCTCAGCCCCAGCATTTT. Protein: CSAGRGGLLSQPQHF.

The genes are TRBV7-9 and TRBJ1-5; perhaps TRBD1 as D (6 bases). CDR3 length: 13 amino acids. V gave up 7 bases and J gave up 3 bases, with 10 bases separating them. Germline V gives CDR1 SEHNR, CDR2 FQNEAQ (reference sequence). The CDR3 DNA reads TGTGCCAGCACTGCAGGGGACAATCAGCCCCAGCATTTT. Translation gives CASTAGDNQPQHF.

This clonotype was recorded many times. The rearrangement joins TRBV2 to TRBJ1-2, with 8 bases that match TRBD1. V lost 6 bases and J lost 2; bases outside the gene matches: 5. The germline gives CDR1 SNHLY, CDR2 FYNNEI. The CDR3 loop spans 14 amino acids. The CDR3 bases are TGTGCCAGCAGCGGACAGGGCGGGAACTATGGCTACACCTTC. It specifies CASSGQGGNYGYTF.